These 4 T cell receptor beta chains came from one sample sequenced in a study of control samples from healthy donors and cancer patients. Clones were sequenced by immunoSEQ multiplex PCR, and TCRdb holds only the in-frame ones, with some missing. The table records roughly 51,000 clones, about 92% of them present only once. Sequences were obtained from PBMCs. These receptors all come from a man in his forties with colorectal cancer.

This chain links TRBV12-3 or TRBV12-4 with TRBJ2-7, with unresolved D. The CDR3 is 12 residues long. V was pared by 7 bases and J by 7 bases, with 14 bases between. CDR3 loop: CASTLGVGEQYF. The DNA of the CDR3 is TGTGCCAGCACCCTCGGCGTCGGAGAGCAGTACTTC.

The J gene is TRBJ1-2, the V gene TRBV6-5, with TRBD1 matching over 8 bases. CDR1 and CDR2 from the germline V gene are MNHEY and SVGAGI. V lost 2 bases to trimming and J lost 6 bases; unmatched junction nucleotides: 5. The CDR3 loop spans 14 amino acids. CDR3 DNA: TGTGCCAGCAGTTACCTACAGACAGGGGATGGCTACACCTTC. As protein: CASSYLQTGDGYTF.

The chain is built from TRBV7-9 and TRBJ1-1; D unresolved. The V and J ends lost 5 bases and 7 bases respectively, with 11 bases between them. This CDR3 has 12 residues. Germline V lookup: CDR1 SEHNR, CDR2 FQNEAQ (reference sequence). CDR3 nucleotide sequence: TGTGCCAGCAGCCCCCGGGCAGATGAAGCTTTCTTT. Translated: CASSPRADEAFF.

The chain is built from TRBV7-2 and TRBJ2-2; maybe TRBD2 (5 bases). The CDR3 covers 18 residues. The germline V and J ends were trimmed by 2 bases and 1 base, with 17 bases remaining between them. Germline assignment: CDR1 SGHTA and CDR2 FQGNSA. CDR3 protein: CASSLLSVGGGNTGELFF. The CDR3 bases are TGTGCCAGCAGCTTACTCTCTGTCGGCGGAGGGAACACCGGGGAGCTGTTTTTT.